The present T cell receptor (beta chain) was sequenced within a study of blood T cell repertoires in COVID-19. Turning to the study itself: Specimens from acute and convalescent COVID-19 originated in the United States, Italy and Spain. PBMCs, B-cell-depleted T cells, or T cells provided the cDNA or gDNA that made up the material.

There are 19 residues in the CDR3. CDR1 and CDR2 (germline): ENHRY, SYGVKD. Unmatched junction bases numbered 19, after V lost 8 bases and J lost 3 bases. In the study's own analysis: Using reference gene primer amplification, nucleated cell counts were estimated. TCRdb keeps only in-frame clones here, not all; method: immunoSEQ multiplex PCR. The V and J calls and the clone size are those of that table, but D and trimming were determined from the DNA. Among tens of thousands of clones listed, 82% were seen once. The sequenced sample was peripheral blood. This receptor was obtained from a human donor in a cohort sampled during active COVID-19. The chain combines TRBV10-3 with TRBJ2-6, with 7 bases that match TRBD1. DNA of the CDR3: TGTGCCATCGGCCGCCGAGTAACAGGGGTCTCAGGTGGGGCCAACGTCCTGACTTTC. It translates to CAIGRRVTGVSGGANVLTF.